This TCR beta chain was documented in a study of breast tumors, draining lymph nodes, adjacent tissues. Whole-study findings and limits: Tumor repertoires ranked between lymph nodes and nontumor tissue in diversity, with V and J gene preferences. Compared with basal-like, luminal-like tumors shared significantly more repertoire with nontumor tissue. That most tumor T cells come from lymph nodes remained unproven. The data were judged consistent with most tumor T cells coming from lymph node and expanding in tumor.

This clonotype was counted at least ten times. What it binds is not known. The CDR3 is made up of 14 amino acids. Germline-derived CDR1 and CDR2 are MRHNA and SNTAGT. V lost 3 bases, J lost 10 bases, and 13 bases lay in between. Samples came from axillary lymph nodes draining the breast cancer. In TCRdb, the multiplex PCR reads were re-called with MiXCR into one record per CDR3 protein. The profile shows fewer than 85,000 distinct CDR3 sequences, 15% to 20% of them singletons. Material for sequencing was axillary lymph node tissue. The chain links TRBV6-4 to TRBJ1-6; unclear D gene. This receptor was obtained from a female donor with breast cancer. Some clones in this sample may be carry-over from other donors' samples. The CDR3 is CASSETTGKSPLHF. The DNA of the CDR3 is TGTGCCAGCAGTGAGACGACGGGCAAGTCACCCCTCCACTTT.